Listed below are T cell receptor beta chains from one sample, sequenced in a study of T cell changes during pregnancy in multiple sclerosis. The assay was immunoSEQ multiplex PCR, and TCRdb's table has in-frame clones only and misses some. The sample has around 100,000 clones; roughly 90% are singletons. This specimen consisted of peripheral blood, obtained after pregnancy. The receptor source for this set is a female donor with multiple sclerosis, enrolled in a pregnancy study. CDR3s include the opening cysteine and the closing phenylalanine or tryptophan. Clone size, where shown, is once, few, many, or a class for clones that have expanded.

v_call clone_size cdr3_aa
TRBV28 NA CASKQGVRETQYF
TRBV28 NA CASSLSGRNYGYTF
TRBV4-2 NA CASSQEGGQLNTGELFF
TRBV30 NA CAWNMNTEAFF
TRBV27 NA CASSLSAGGYTEAFF
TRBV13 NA CASSLSPQSNYGYTF
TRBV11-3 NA CASSPAREADTQYF
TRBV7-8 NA CASSLMTGADTQYF
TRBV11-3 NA CASSFDRNTEAFF
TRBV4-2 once CASSQAVAGGTDTQYF
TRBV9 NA CASSVTPSRSEQYF
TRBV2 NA CASTWGLAGGETQYF
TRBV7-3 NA CASSHWGLAADTQYF
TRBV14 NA CASSQERRPNRGEQYF
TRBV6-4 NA CASSPQGGSNTGELFF
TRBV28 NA CASIQLGRSYEQYF
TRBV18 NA CASSPQGHLTAYEQYF
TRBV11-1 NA CASSLAGQGKGEQYF
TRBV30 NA CAQQGYANEKLFF
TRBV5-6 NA CASSPSVGQGVLTEAFF
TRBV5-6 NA CASSQLRQDTEAFF